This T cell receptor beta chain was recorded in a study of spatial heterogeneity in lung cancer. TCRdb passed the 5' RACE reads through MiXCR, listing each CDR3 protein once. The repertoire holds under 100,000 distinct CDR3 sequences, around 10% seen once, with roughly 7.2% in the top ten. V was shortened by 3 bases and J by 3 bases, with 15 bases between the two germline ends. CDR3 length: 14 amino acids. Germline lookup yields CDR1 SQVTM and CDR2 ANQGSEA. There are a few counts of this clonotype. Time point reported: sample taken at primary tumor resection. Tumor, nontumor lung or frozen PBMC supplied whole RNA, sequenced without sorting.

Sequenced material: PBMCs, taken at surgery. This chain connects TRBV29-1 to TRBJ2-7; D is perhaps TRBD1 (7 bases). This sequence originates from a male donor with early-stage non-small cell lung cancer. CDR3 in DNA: TGCAGCGTTGAGGGAAACAGGGGAGGCTACGAGCAGTACTTC. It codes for CSVEGNRGGYEQYF.